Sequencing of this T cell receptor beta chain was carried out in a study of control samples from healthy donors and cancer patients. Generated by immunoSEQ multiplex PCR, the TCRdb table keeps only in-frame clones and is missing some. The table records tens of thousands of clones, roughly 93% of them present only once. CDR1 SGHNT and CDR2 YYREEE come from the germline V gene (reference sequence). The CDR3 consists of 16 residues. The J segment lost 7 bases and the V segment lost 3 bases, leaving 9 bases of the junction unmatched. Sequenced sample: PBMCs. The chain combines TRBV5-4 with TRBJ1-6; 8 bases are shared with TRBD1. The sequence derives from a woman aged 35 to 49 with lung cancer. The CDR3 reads CASSSYRTGHNSPLHF. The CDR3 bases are TGTGCCAGCAGCTCTTATAGGACAGGGCACAATTCACCCCTCCACTTT.